The next 16 T cell receptor beta chains were all read from a single sample in a study of beta chain features in type 1 diabetes. Expressed TCRB transcripts were sequenced because the isolated RNA had all been reverse transcribed beforehand. The table came from immunoSEQ multiplex PCR; TCRdb's copy has only in-frame clones and leaves some out. This sample has about 410,000 clones, with approximately 15% found just once. Sequencing was carried out using naive CD4+ T cells from blood. These receptors originate from a man aged 30 to 39 in good health.

This clone was seen a handful of times. This sequence joins TRBV28 and TRBJ2-4; D assignment may be TRBD1 or TRBD2 (6 bases each). This CDR3 comprises 13 residues. The ends were cut back, 7 bases at V and 5 bases at J, with 12 bases in the middle. The V gene's germline CDR1 is MDHEN and CDR2 SYDVKM. CDR3 sequence (DNA): TGTGCCAGCACGTGGGGGGCGGAAAACATTCAGTACTTC. Translating it yields CASTWGAENIQYF.

This clone was counted between two and nine times. V is TRBV7-9 and J is TRBJ2-5, with TRBD1 as a possible D gene (5 bases). V shed 8 bases and J shed 4 bases, with 23 bases lying between them. The germline V gene has CDR1 SEHNR and CDR2 FQNEAQ (reference sequence). CDR3 length: 16 residues. The CDR3 here is CASAVGHRSSGETQYF. The DNA for the CDR3 is TGTGCCAGCGCAGTGGGGCACCGGAGCTCAGGAGAGACCCAGTACTTC.

This sequence joins TRBV6-6 and TRBJ1-3, with unresolved D. Germline values: CDR1 MNHNY, CDR2 SVGAGI (reference sequence). This CDR3 region has 13 residues. Trimming took 6 bases from V and 4 from J, leaving 10 bases between them. In DNA form, the CDR3 reads TGTGCCAGCAGACCGCGGAACGGAAACACCATATATTTT. Its protein product is CASRPRNGNTIYF.

This clone occurred a few times. The rearrangement uses TRBV28 and TRBJ1-1, with 9 bases that match TRBD1. J lost 6 bases, V lost 5 bases, and 7 bases had no gene match. Per germline, CDR1 MDHEN and CDR2 SYDVKM. This CDR3 contains 14 residues. The CDR3 loop reads CASSTGGGGAEAFF. The CDR3 DNA reads as TGTGCCAGCAGTACAGGGGGCGGCGGAGCTGAAGCTTTCTTT.

In this sample, this clone turned up many times. V is TRBV21-1 and J is TRBJ2-3. TRBV21-1 is recorded as a pseudogene. The CDR3 loop spans 14 amino acids. CDR3 sequence: CASSKCTGPDTQYF. CDR3 sequence (DNA): TGTGCCAGCAGCAAGTGTACCGGACCAGATACGCAGTATTTT.

The chain combines TRBV9 with TRBJ2-1, with 16 bases aligning to TRBD2. There are 16 residues in the CDR3. In germline, CDR1 is SGDLS, CDR2 YYNGEE. With 2 bases clipped from V and 5 bases from J, the junction kept 1 base outside the gene matches. CDR3 nucleotides: TGTGCCAGCAGCGTGGGACTAGCGGGAGGGGACAATGAGCAGTTCTTC. This sequence encodes CASSVGLAGGDNEQFF.

The chain joins TRBV15 to TRBJ2-2; perhaps D is TRBD1 or TRBD2 (5 bases each). Trimming stripped 0 bases from V and 1 base from J, with 12 bases between. Per the germline V gene, CDR1 is LNHNV and CDR2 is YYDKDF (reference sequence). The CDR3 length is 17 residues. The CDR3 here is CATSRDAPGRNTGELFF. CDR3 nucleotide sequence: TGTGCCACCAGCAGAGATGCGCCAGGGAGGAACACCGGGGAGCTGTTTTTT.

The chain is built from TRBV2 and TRBJ2-3; 7 positions agree with TRBD1. Per germline, CDR1 SNHLY and CDR2 FYNNEI. CDR3 length: 13 amino acids. J was trimmed by 1 base and V by 7 bases; bases with no gene match: 2. The CDR3 loop is CASNRGGTDTQYF. CDR3 coding DNA: TGTGCCAGCAACAGGGGAGGCACAGATACGCAGTATTTT.

This clone was recorded a few times. The chain carries TRBV13 and TRBJ2-3; 10 bases align to TRBD2. CDR1 is PRHDT and CDR2 is FYEKMQ in the germline V gene (reference sequence). The CDR3 is 15 amino acids. V lost 4 bases and J lost 6; bases outside the gene matches: 7. The CDR3 DNA reads as TGTGCCAGCAGCTCCACGCTAGCGGGAGACGATACGCAGTATTTT. The encoded protein is CASSSTLAGDDTQYF.

The V call is TRBV2, the J call TRBJ1-2; no firm D call. V shed 9 bases and J shed 2 bases, with 13 bases lying between them. The length of the CDR3 is 13 residues. The V gene's germline CDR1 is SNHLY and CDR2 FYNNEI. The CDR3, as DNA: TGTGCCAGTGCGGGAGGTCCAAACTATGGCTACACCTTC. Protein product: CASAGGPNYGYTF.

Only a few counts were recorded for this clone. The chain links TRBV10-3 to TRBJ1-5, with D hard to call. V was trimmed by 4 bases and J by 6 bases, leaving 13 bases between them. The CDR3 runs to 14 residues. Looked up from germline, CDR1 is ENHRY and CDR2 is SYGVKD. CDR3 coding DNA: TGTGCCATCAGTGTGGCCAAGCACAGTCAGCCCCAGCATTTT. This translates into CAISVAKHSQPQHF.

The V and J genes are TRBV19 and TRBJ2-5; unclear D gene. V dropped 5 bases and J dropped 1 base, with 14 bases sitting between them. The CDR3 consists of 15 residues. Germline V gives CDR1 LNHDA, CDR2 SQIVND (reference sequence). DNA of the CDR3: TGTGCCAGTAGTCCTCTTAGATGGACCCAAGAGACCCAGTACTTC. Translation gives CASSPLRWTQETQYF.

V and J are TRBV29-1 and TRBJ2-5, with 8 bases aligning to TRBD1. Germline lookup yields CDR1 SQVTM and CDR2 ANQGSEA. V shed 7 bases and J 5 bases; nucleotides not matched to a gene: 6. This CDR3 region has 12 residues. CDR3 bases: TGCAGCGGTAGACAGGGGCGCGAGACCCAGTACTTC. Translation: CSGRQGRETQYF.

A word on this clone: Additional DNA sequences in this sample encode the identical CDR3. The chain joins TRBV9 to TRBJ2-5; 10 bases agree with TRBD2. This CDR3 has 15 residues. J lost 2 bases, V lost 4 bases, and 5 bases had no gene match. Germline CDR1 SGDLS, CDR2 YYNGEE. The DNA for the CDR3 is TGTGCCAGCAGCCCCAGACTAGCGGGTCAAGAGACCCAGTACTTC. Translating gives CASSPRLAGQETQYF. The full variable domain, with the rest looked up from reference TRBV9 and TRBJ2-5, is DSGVTQTPKHLITATGQRVTLRCSPRSGDLSVYWYQQSLDQGLQFLIQYYNGEERAKGNILERFSAQQFPDLHSELNLSSLELGDSALYFCASSPRLAGQETQYFGPGTRLLVL.

This clone has a handful of counts. This chain joins TRBV7-9 and TRBJ2-2; no reliable D call. Germline V gene lookup returns CDR1 SEHNR and CDR2 FQNEAQ (reference sequence). Trimming cost V 1 base and J 3 bases, with 6 bases left between them. This CDR3 is 14 amino acids long. CDR3: CASSLERHTGELFF. CDR3 nucleotides: TGTGCCAGCAGCTTAGAACGGCACACCGGGGAGCTGTTTTTT.

This chain links TRBV28 with TRBJ1-1; D uncertain. CDR1 is MDHEN, CDR2 SYDVKM, per germline. This CDR3 has 13 amino acids. Trimming removed 4 bases from V and 0 bases from J, with 6 bases in between. CDR3 residues: CASSSHMNTEAFF. CDR3 bases: TGTGCCAGCAGTTCCCACATGAACACTGAAGCTTTCTTT.